Listed below are T cell receptor beta chains from one sample, sequenced in a study of cytomegalovirus exposure and HLA in healthy donors. Sequencing used immunoSEQ multiplex PCR; TCRdb keeps in-frame clones, though not all of them. The sample includes more than 95,000 clones, around 89% of them seen just once. The sequenced sample consisted of PBMCs. The receptors here all came from a man aged 18 to 35 in good health and CMV-seronegative. Each CDR3 is given with its conserved first and last residue. The D gene is left open where the match is weak. Size tells how often a clone was seen (once, few, many) or the class of an expanded clone, and some rows leave it out.

TRBJ1-3	TRBV9	NA	NA	CASSVGGQGLNTIYF	TGTGCCAGCAGCGTAGGGGGTCAGGGACTAAACACCATATATTTT
TRBJ1-5	TRBV4-3	NA	few	CASSQGHAQPQHF	TGCGCCAGCAGCCAAGGACATGCTCAGCCCCAGCATTTT
TRBJ1-4	TRBV6-5	NA	once	CASRLFATNEKLFF	TGTGCCAGCCGCCTATTTGCAACTAATGAAAAACTGTTTTTT
TRBJ2-7	TRBV6-5	NA	NA	CASTYSGAGGSYEQYF	TGTGCCAGCACCTACTCGGGGGCAGGGGGCTCCTACGAGCAGTACTTC
TRBJ2-1	TRBV5-1	TRBD1	NA	CASSPGTVYNEQFF	TGCGCCAGCAGCCCCGGGACAGTATACAATGAGCAGTTCTTC
TRBJ2-5	TRBV5-4	TRBD1	NA	CASSPWTGAHQETQYF	TGTGCCAGCAGCCCATGGACAGGGGCCCACCAAGAGACCCAGTACTTC
TRBJ2-1	TRBV2	NA	NA	CASTPDNNEQFF	TGTGCCAGCACCCCAGACAACAATGAGCAGTTCTTC
TRBJ2-7	TRBV6-1	NA	NA	CASSGGFSYEQYF	TGTGCCAGCAGTGGGGGCTTCTCCTACGAGCAGTACTTC
TRBJ1-6	TRBV28	NA	NA	CASSFPGQGYNSPLHF	TGTGCCAGCAGTTTTCCTGGGCAGGGTTATAATTCACCCCTCCACTTT
TRBJ2-7	TRBV2	NA	NA	CASSGDAGAYEQYF	TGTGCCAGCAGTGGGGACGCAGGGGCCTACGAGCAGTACTTC
TRBJ2-7	TRBV28	TRBD2	NA	CASSSPTSVGDYEQYF	TGTGCCAGCAGTTCTCCCACTAGCGTAGGGGACTACGAGCAGTACTTC
TRBJ1-2	TRBV9	NA	NA	CASSAGSYGYTF	TGTGCCAGCAGCGCAGGGTCCTATGGCTACACCTTC
TRBJ2-1	TRBV7-9	TRBD1	NA	CASSDRDSVPYNEQFF	TGTGCCAGCAGCGATCGGGACAGCGTGCCCTACAATGAGCAGTTCTTC
TRBJ1-5	TRBV4-1	TRBD1	few	CASSPDRVQPQHF	TGCGCCAGCAGCCCAGACAGGGTTCAGCCCCAGCATTTT
TRBJ2-7	TRBV6-5	NA	NA	CASSYILGHYEQYF	TGTGCCAGCAGTTACATTCTAGGCCACTACGAGCAGTACTTC
TRBJ1-5	TRBV28	NA	NA	CASSLRNQPQHF	TGTGCCAGCAGTTTGAGAAATCAGCCCCAGCATTTT
TRBJ1-5	TRBV28	NA	NA	CASRDGRFYQPQHF	TGTGCCAGCAGGGATGGCAGGTTCTATCAGCCCCAGCATTTT
TRBJ1-4	TRBV10-3	TRBD1	NA	CAISRQGASEKLFF	TGTGCCATCAGCCGACAGGGGGCTAGTGAAAAACTGTTTTTT
TRBJ1-2	TRBV11-2	NA	NA	CASTDLGRAWGYTF	TGTGCCAGCACCGACTTAGGGAGAGCTTGGGGCTACACCTTC
TRBJ2-7	TRBV29-1	NA	NA	CSVRQTAPGYEQYF	TGCAGCGTCCGGCAGACAGCCCCCGGTTACGAGCAGTACTTC
TRBJ2-7	TRBV11-2	NA	NA	CASSLGPQSYEQYF	TGTGCCAGCAGCTTAGGGCCTCAATCCTACGAGCAGTACTTC
TRBJ1-5	TRBV11-2	TRBD1	NA	CASSLDRDSPNQPQHF	TGTGCCAGCAGCTTAGACCGGGACAGCCCTAATCAGCCCCAGCATTTT
TRBJ1-1	TRBV5-1	TRBD1	NA	CASSSLDRGQGTEAFF	TGCGCCAGCAGCTCATTAGACAGGGGGCAGGGGACTGAAGCTTTCTTT
TRBJ2-1	TRBV18	TRBD1	NA	CASSPWTGVANEQFF	TGTGCCAGCTCACCTTGGACAGGGGTCGCCAATGAGCAGTTCTTC
TRBJ2-1	TRBV14	NA	NA	CASSQRKLDRRRINEQFF	TGTGCCAGCAGCCAGAGGAAATTAGACAGGCGTCGGATCAATGAGCAGTTCTTC
TRBJ1-1	TRBV5-1	NA	few	CASSLGAGNTEAFF	TGCGCCAGCAGCTTGGGGGCGGGTAACACTGAAGCTTTCTTT
TRBJ1-2	TRBV29-1	NA	NA	CSVVGGRLGGYTF	TGCAGCGTTGTGGGGGGAAGGTTAGGTGGCTACACCTTC